The present T cell receptor beta chain was sequenced within a study of blood T cell repertoires in COVID-19. For the study at large: The United States, Italy and Spain provided the acute and convalescent COVID-19 samples. T cells, B-cell-depleted T cells, or PBMCs provided the cDNA or gDNA that served as material.

Germline trimming cut 3 bases from V and 3 bases from J; bases unmatched to any gene: 5. CDR1 KGHDR and CDR2 SFDVKD come from the germline V gene. The CDR3 is made up of 15 amino acids. Source study methods: Amplification with reference gene primers provided the estimates of nucleated cell counts. Here immunoSEQ multiplex PCR was the method, and the copy in TCRdb shows in-frame clones only, minus some. D and trimming were read from the DNA, whereas the V and J calls and clone size are those reported in that table. In the table there are about 260,000 clones, approximately 86% of which are singletons.

The rearrangement uses TRBV24-1 and TRBJ2-3; 7 nucleotides match TRBD1. The sequenced sample was peripheral blood. The origin of this receptor is a man aged 18 to 29 with active or convalescent COVID-19. The CDR3 is CATSDHPDRTDTQYF. CDR3 DNA: TGTGCCACCAGTGATCACCCGGACAGGACAGATACGCAGTATTTT.